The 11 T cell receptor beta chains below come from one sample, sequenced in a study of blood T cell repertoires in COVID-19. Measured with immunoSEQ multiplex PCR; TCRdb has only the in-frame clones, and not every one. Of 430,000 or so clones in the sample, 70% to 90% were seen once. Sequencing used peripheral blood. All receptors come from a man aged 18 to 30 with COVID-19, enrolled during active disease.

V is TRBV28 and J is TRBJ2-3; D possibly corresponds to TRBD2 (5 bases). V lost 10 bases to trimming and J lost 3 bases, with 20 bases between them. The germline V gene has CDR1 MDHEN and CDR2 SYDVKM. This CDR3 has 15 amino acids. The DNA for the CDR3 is TGTGCCACCCGTCGATCGGGGTTTCGTACAGATACGCAGTATTTT. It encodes CATRRSGFRTDTQYF.

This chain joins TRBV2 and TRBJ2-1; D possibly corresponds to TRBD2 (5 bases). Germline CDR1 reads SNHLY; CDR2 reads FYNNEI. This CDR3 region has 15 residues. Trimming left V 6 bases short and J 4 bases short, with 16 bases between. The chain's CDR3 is CASRRTGAAYNEQFF. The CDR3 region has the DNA TGTGCCAGCAGAAGGACTGGAGCGGCATACAATGAGCAGTTCTTC.

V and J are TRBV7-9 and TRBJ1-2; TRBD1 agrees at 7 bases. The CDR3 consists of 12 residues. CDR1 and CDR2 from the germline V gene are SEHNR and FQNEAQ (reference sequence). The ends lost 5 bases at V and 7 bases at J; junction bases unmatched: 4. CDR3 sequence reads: CASSPGGFGYTF. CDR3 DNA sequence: TGTGCCAGCAGCCCAGGGGGTTTTGGCTACACCTTC.

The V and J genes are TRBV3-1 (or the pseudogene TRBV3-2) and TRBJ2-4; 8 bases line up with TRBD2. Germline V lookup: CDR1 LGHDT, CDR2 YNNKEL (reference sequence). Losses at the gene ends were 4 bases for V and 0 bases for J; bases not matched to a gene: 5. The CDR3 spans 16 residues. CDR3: CASSRAGGLAKNIQYF. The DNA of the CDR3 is TGTGCCAGCAGCCGGGCGGGAGGCCTAGCCAAAAACATTCAGTACTTC.

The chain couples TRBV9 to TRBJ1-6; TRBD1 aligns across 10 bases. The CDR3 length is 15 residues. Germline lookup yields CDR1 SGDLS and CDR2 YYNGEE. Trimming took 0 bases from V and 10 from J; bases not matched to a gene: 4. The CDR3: CASSVDGTGDSPLHF. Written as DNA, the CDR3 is TGTGCCAGCAGCGTAGACGGGACAGGGGACTCACCCCTCCACTTT.

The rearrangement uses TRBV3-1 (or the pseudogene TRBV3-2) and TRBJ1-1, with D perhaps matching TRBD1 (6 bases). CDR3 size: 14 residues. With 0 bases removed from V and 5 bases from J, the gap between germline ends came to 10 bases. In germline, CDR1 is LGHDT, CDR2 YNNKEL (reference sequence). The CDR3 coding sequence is TGTGCCAGCAGCCAAGACGGCAGGGGAACTGAAGCTTTCTTT. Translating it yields CASSQDGRGTEAFF.

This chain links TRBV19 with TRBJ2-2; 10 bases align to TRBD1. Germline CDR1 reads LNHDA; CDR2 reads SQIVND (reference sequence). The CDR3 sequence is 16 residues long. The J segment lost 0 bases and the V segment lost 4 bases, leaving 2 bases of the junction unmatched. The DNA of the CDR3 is TGTGCCAGTAGTAGAGGACAGGGGGCGAACACCGGGGAGCTGTTTTTT. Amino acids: CASSRGQGANTGELFF. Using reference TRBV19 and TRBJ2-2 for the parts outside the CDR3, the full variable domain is DGGITQSPKYLFRKEGQNVTLSCEQNLNHDAMYWYRQDPGQGLRLIYYSQIVNDFQKGDIAEGYSVSREKKESFPLTVTSAQKNPTAFYLCASSRGQGANTGELFFGEGSRLTVL.

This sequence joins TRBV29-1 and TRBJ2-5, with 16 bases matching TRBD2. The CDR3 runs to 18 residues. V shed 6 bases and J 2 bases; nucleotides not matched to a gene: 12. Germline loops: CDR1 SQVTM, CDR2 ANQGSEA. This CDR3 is CSVETFLGLAGGQETQYF. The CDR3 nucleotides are TGCAGCGTAGAGACTTTCCTGGGACTAGCGGGGGGGCAAGAGACCCAGTACTTC.

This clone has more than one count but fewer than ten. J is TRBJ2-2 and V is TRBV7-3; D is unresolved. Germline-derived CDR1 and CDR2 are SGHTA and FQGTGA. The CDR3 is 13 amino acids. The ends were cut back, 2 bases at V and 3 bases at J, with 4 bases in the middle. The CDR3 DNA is TGTGCCAGCAGCTTAGAGTACACCGGGGAGCTGTTTTTT. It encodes CASSLEYTGELFF.

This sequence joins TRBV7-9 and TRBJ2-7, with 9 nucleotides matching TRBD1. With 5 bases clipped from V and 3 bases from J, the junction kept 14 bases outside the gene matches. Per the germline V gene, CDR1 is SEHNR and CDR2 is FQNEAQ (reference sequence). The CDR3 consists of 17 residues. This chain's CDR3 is CASSTRRPGQGFYEQYF. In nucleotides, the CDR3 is TGTGCCAGCAGCACCCGACGCCCGGGACAGGGCTTCTACGAGCAGTACTTC.

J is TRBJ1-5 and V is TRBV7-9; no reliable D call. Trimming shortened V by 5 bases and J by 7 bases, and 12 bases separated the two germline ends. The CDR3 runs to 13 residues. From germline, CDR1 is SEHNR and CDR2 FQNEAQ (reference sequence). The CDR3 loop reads CASSVGFGQPQHF. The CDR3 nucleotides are TGTGCCAGCAGCGTGGGCTTTGGGCAGCCCCAGCATTTT. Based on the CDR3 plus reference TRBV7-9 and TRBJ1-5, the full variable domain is DTGVSQNPRHKITKRGQNVTFRCDPISEHNRLYWYRQTLGQGPEFLTYFQNEAQLEKSRLLSDRFSAERPKGSFSTLEIQRTEQGDSAMYLCASSVGFGQPQHFGDGTRLSIL.